The subject of this entry is one TCR beta chain. The CDR3 is 15 residues long. The V end lost 4 bases, the J end lost 2 bases, and 14 bases lay between the germline ends. Germline assignment: CDR1 GTSNPN and CDR2 SVGIG (reference sequence). This sample is part of a study of blood T cell repertoires in COVID-19. Study summary: Sites in the United States, Italy and Spain provided acute and convalescent COVID-19 samples. The cDNA or gDNA used as material had been derived from T cells, B-cell-depleted T cells, or PBMCs.

Sequencing was performed with immunoSEQ multiplex PCR; in TCRdb, only in-frame clones are kept and a portion is missing. The data hold 98,000 or so clones, with about 86% observed a single time. This clonotype was obtained from a woman in her fifties or sixties in a cohort sampled during active or convalescent COVID-19. The sequenced sample was peripheral blood. This chain joins TRBV30 and TRBJ2-2; D is possibly TRBD2 (6 bases). This CDR3 reads CAWTGGNANTGELFF. The CDR3 DNA reads TGTGCCTGGACCGGGGGTAATGCTAACACCGGGGAGCTGTTTTTT.